A selection of T cell receptor beta chains follows, all from one sample in a study of blood T cell repertoires in COVID-19. Clones were sequenced by immunoSEQ multiplex PCR, and TCRdb holds only the in-frame ones, with some missing. The sample shows some 100,000 clones, 88% of them seen only once. The source material was peripheral blood. The receptors come from a woman aged 80 or older with active COVID-19. Both conserved end residues are part of each CDR3. Fields, in order: clone size, V gene, J gene, D gene, CDR3 protein, CDR3 DNA. The D gene is left open where the match is weak. Size tells how often a clone was seen (once, few, many) or the class of an expanded clone, and some rows leave it out.

abundance: -
v_gene: TRBV4-3
j_gene: TRBJ1-5
d_gene: TRBD1
CDR3aa: CASSPDRGSNQPQHF
CDR3nt: TGCGCCAGCAGCCCTGACAGGGGGAGCAATCAGCCCCAGCATTTT

abundance: -
v_gene: TRBV20-1
j_gene: TRBJ2-4
d_gene: -
CDR3aa: CSPTKRGIQYF
CDR3nt: TGCAGTCCCACGAAACGGGGCATTCAGTACTTC

abundance: -
v_gene: TRBV28
j_gene: TRBJ2-1
d_gene: -
CDR3aa: CASSRQEQFF
CDR3nt: TGTGCCAGCAGCCGTCAGGAGCAGTTCTTC

abundance: -
v_gene: TRBV28
j_gene: TRBJ1-3
d_gene: -
CDR3aa: CASSPLRGGAAGNTIYF
CDR3nt: TGTGCCAGCAGCCCCCTAAGGGGGGGGGCGGCGGGAAACACCATATATTTT

abundance: -
v_gene: TRBV7-2
j_gene: TRBJ2-7
d_gene: TRBD1
CDR3aa: CASSTQGQASYEQYF
CDR3nt: TGTGCCAGCAGCACCCAGGGACAGGCCTCCTACGAGCAGTACTTC

abundance: -
v_gene: TRBV5-1
j_gene: TRBJ2-3
d_gene: TRBD1
CDR3aa: CASSLRGPDRSTDTQYF
CDR3nt: TGCGCCAGCAGCTTGCGGGGCCCGGACAGGAGCACAGATACGCAGTATTTT

abundance: -
v_gene: TRBV19
j_gene: TRBJ2-7
d_gene: TRBD1
CDR3aa: CASSIRTGGYEQYF
CDR3nt: TGTGCCAGTAGTATCCGGACAGGGGGGTACGAGCAGTACTTC

abundance: -
v_gene: TRBV5-4
j_gene: TRBJ2-7
d_gene: -
CDR3aa: CASSFGLTYEQYF
CDR3nt: TGTGCCAGCAGCTTTGGCCTCACCTACGAGCAGTACTTC

abundance: -
v_gene: TRBV5-1
j_gene: TRBJ2-3
d_gene: TRBD2
CDR3aa: CASSSLAGGPDTQYF
CDR3nt: TGCGCCAGCAGCTCCCTAGCGGGAGGGCCAGATACGCAGTATTTT

abundance: few
v_gene: TRBV6-5
j_gene: TRBJ1-1
d_gene: TRBD1
CDR3aa: CASSYTGTGNTEAFF
CDR3nt: TGTGCCAGCAGTTACACCGGGACAGGGAACACTGAAGCTTTCTTT

abundance: -
v_gene: TRBV10-3
j_gene: TRBJ2-7
d_gene: -
CDR3aa: CAIMDRLNSYEQYF
CDR3nt: TGTGCCATCATGGATCGACTTAATTCCTACGAGCAGTACTTC

abundance: -
v_gene: TRBV6-5
j_gene: TRBJ1-4
d_gene: -
CDR3aa: CASSYSGHTNEKLFF
CDR3nt: TGTGCCAGCAGTTACTCCGGTCACACTAATGAAAAACTGTTTTTT

abundance: once
v_gene: TRBV6-5
j_gene: TRBJ2-1
d_gene: -
CDR3aa: CASSFQGLRPDGEQFF
CDR3nt: TGTGCCAGCAGTTTTCAGGGGTTGCGCCCCGACGGTGAGCAGTTCTTC

abundance: once
v_gene: TRBV6-6
j_gene: TRBJ1-1
d_gene: -
CDR3aa: CASTLGRDTEAFF
CDR3nt: TGTGCCAGCACCCTAGGTCGGGACACTGAAGCTTTCTTT

abundance: few
v_gene: TRBV20-1
j_gene: TRBJ1-5
d_gene: -
CDR3aa: CSARQREDQHF
CDR3nt: TGCAGTGCTAGACAACGTGAGGACCAGCATTTT

abundance: -
v_gene: TRBV7-2
j_gene: TRBJ1-2
d_gene: -
CDR3aa: CASSLRGNYYGYTF
CDR3nt: TGTGCCAGCAGCTTAAGGGGAAACTACTATGGCTACACCTTC

abundance: -
v_gene: TRBV11-2
j_gene: TRBJ2-3
d_gene: TRBD2
CDR3aa: CASSFTSGKVDTQYF
CDR3nt: TGTGCCAGCAGCTTCACTAGCGGGAAAGTAGATACGCAGTATTTT

abundance: once
v_gene: TRBV11-2
j_gene: TRBJ2-7
d_gene: TRBD1
CDR3aa: CASSLTGVSYEQYF
CDR3nt: TGTGCCAGCAGCCTCACAGGGGTCTCCTACGAGCAGTACTTC

abundance: -
v_gene: TRBV29-1
j_gene: TRBJ2-4
d_gene: -
CDR3aa: CSVAGPLNIQYF
CDR3nt: TGCAGCGTCGCGGGACCGCTAAACATTCAGTACTTC

abundance: -
v_gene: TRBV18
j_gene: TRBJ2-1
d_gene: -
CDR3aa: CASSPGRAPSSYNEQFF
CDR3nt: TGTGCCAGCTCACCCGGAAGAGCGCCGAGCTCCTACAATGAGCAGTTCTTC

abundance: -
v_gene: TRBV24-1
j_gene: TRBJ1-1
d_gene: -
CDR3aa: CATRSQNPGVTEAFF
CDR3nt: TGTGCCACCAGGAGTCAGAATCCAGGGGTTACTGAAGCTTTCTTT

abundance: -
v_gene: TRBV4-3
j_gene: TRBJ1-2
d_gene: -
CDR3aa: CASSQEGGVTYGYTF
CDR3nt: TGCGCCAGCAGCCAAGAAGGCGGGGTTACCTATGGCTACACCTTC

abundance: -
v_gene: TRBV15
j_gene: TRBJ1-1
d_gene: -
CDR3aa: CATSRDPSGTEAFF
CDR3nt: TGTGCCACCAGCAGAGATCCGAGTGGCACTGAAGCTTTCTTT

abundance: -
v_gene: TRBV19
j_gene: TRBJ1-2
d_gene: -
CDR3aa: CASSNRRAGRTF
CDR3nt: TGTGCCAGTAGTAACCGAAGGGCAGGGAGGACCTTC

abundance: -
v_gene: TRBV27
j_gene: TRBJ2-1
d_gene: TRBD1
CDR3aa: CASSSRDRGNEQFF
CDR3nt: TGTGCCAGCAGTTCGAGGGACAGGGGGAATGAGCAGTTCTTC

abundance: -
v_gene: TRBV29-1
j_gene: TRBJ1-1
d_gene: TRBD1
CDR3aa: CSVEEGQGRRAFF
CDR3nt: TGCAGCGTTGAGGAGGGACAGGGGAGGAGAGCTTTCTTT

abundance: -
v_gene: TRBV5-4
j_gene: TRBJ2-5
d_gene: TRBD2
CDR3aa: CAIRGMGPSGSGRIAETQYF
CDR3nt: TGTGCCATCAGAGGAATGGGGCCTAGCGGGTCCGGGAGGATCGCAGAGACCCAGTACTTC